This section outlines one T cell receptor beta chain sequence together with its context. The record originates from a study of blood T cell repertoires in COVID-19. The protocol was immunoSEQ multiplex PCR, while the TCRdb copy is restricted to in-frame clones and leaves out a portion. Of 450,000 or so clones listed, 80% to 95% are singletons. Those enrolled, adults aged 18 to 89 years, came from 25 or so US areas. Cohort allocation depended upon clinical history that participants reported. Two negative PCRs, clearance, or symptom resolution were required of recovered Cohort 3 donors. This TCR came from a man between 18 and 29 years old who had recovered from COVID-19. The specimen was PBMCs or T cells enriched from blood (not recorded which).

CDR3 sequence: CASSKQANYGYTF. CDR3 nucleotides: TGTGCCAGTAGTAAACAGGCTAACTATGGCTACACCTTC. V usage is TRBV19 and J usage is TRBJ1-2, with D tentatively TRBD1 (5 bases). The CDR3 has 13 residues. CDR1 is LNHDA and CDR2 is SQIVND in the germline V gene (reference sequence). V lost 4 bases to trimming and J lost 0 bases, with 6 bases between them.